This TCR beta chain came from a study of response to subunit inactivated influenza vaccine. This clonotype was counted between two and nine times. The antigen is not known. From germline, CDR1 is SGHAT and CDR2 FQNNGV. There are 14 residues in the CDR3. Trimming cost V 4 bases and J 5 bases; bases outside gene matches: 7. TCRdb used MiXCR to reprocess the RT-PCR reads, holding one entry per CDR3 protein. This sample has 450,000 to 550,000 distinct CDR3 sequences, with 25% found just once. Points from the study as a whole: Few new T cells, the authors suggested, are recruited by each seasonal influenza vaccination.

Sequencing was performed on CD4+ T cells sorted from PBMCs, taken around 5 days after vaccination. The clonotype was recovered from a man in his forties or fifties who received an inactivated influenza vaccine. The chain carries TRBV11-2 and TRBJ2-5; TRBD2 matches at 7 bases. The CDR3 spells CASSWGTGGETQYF. In nucleotides, the CDR3 is TGTGCCAGCAGCTGGGGGACCGGGGGGGAGACCCAGTACTTC.